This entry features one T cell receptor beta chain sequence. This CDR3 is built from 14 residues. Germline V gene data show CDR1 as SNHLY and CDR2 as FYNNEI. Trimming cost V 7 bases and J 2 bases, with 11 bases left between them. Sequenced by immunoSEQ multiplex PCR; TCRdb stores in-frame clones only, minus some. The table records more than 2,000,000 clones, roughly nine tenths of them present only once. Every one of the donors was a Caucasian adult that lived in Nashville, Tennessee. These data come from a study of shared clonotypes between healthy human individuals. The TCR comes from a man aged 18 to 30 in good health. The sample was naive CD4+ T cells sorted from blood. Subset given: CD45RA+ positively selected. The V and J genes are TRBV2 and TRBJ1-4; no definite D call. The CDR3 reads CASNPQTTNEKLFF. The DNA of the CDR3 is TGTGCCAGCAACCCCCAGACCACTAATGAAAAACTGTTTTTT.